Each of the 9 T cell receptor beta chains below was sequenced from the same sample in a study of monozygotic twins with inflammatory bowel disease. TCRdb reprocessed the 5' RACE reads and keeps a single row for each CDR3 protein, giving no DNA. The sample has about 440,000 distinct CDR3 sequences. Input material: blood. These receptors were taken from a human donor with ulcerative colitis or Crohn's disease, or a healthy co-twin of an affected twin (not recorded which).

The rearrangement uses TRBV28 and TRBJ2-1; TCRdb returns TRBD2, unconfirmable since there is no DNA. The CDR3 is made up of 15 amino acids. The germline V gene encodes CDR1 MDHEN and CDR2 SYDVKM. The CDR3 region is CASSPAAQVYNEQFF. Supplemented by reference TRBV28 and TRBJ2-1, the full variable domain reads DVKVTQSSRYLVKRTGEKVFLECVQDMDHENMFWYRQDPGLGLRLIYFSYDVKMKEKGDIPEGYSVSREKKERFSLILESASTNQTSMYLCASSPAAQVYNEQFFGPGTRLTVL.

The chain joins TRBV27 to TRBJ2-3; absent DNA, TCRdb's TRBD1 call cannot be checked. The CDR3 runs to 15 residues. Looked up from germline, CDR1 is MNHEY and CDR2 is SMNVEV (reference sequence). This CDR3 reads CASSLWTGGADTQYF.

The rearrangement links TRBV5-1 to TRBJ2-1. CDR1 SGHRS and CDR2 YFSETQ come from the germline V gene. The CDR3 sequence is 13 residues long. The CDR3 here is CASSLVQGSEQFF.

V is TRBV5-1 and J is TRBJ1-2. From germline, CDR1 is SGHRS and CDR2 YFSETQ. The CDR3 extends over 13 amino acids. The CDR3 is CASSPAITGGYTF.

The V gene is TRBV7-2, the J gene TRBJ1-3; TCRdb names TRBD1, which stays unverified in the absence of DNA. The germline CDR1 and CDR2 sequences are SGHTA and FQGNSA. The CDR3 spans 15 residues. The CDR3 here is CASSLGTVSGNTIYF.

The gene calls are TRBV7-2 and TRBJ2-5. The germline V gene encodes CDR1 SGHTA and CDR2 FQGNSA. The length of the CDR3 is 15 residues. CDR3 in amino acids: CASSLGGGDQETQYF.

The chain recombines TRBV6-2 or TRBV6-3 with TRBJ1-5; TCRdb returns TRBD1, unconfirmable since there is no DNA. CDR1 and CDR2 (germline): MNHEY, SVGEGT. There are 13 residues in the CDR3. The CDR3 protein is CASRRTGDQPQHF.

The CDR3 loop reads CASSYSMWYGQGVDGYTF. The chain is built from TRBV6-5 and TRBJ1-2; TCRdb names TRBD1, which stays unverified in the absence of DNA. This CDR3 has 18 amino acids. Per the germline V gene, CDR1 is MNHEY and CDR2 is SVGAGI.

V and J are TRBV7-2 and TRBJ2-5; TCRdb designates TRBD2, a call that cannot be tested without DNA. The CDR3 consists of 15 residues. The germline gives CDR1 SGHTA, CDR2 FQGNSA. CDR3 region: CASSALAGGSETQYF.